This passage covers 19 T cell receptor beta chains from one sample sequenced in a study of OX40 agonist ivuxolimab in advanced cancers. Sequencing used immunoSEQ multiplex PCR; TCRdb keeps in-frame clones, though not all of them. The table includes tens of thousands of clones, approximately 90% detected once. The sample was CD4+ or CD8+ T cells sorted from blood, taken in a trial of the OX40 agonist ivuxolimab. These TCRs come from an adult with an advanced solid tumor such as melanoma, head and neck, liver or kidney cancer.

This chain links TRBV19 with TRBJ2-7; D not resolved. With 8 bases removed from V and 0 bases from J, the gap between germline ends came to 11 bases. Germline CDR1 and CDR2: LNHDA and SQIVND (reference sequence). The CDR3 is made up of 13 amino acids. DNA for the CDR3: TGTGCCAGTGCCGGTTCCCCCTCCTACGAGCAGTACTTC. Residues: CASAGSPSYEQYF.

The chain recombines TRBV7-2 with TRBJ2-5; 7 bases agree with TRBD1. Germline assignment: CDR1 SGHTA and CDR2 FQGNSA. J was trimmed by 4 bases and V by 8 bases; bases with no gene match: 10. This CDR3 is 14 amino acids long. The CDR3 reads CASGRTDRSETQYF. CDR3 coding DNA: TGTGCCAGCGGACGGACGGACAGGTCAGAGACCCAGTACTTC.

The chain couples TRBV2 to TRBJ1-2, with D perhaps matching TRBD1 (5 bases). V lost 1 base to trimming and J lost 5 bases, with 14 bases between them. CDR3 length: 15 residues. The V gene's germline CDR1 is SNHLY and CDR2 FYNNEI. The CDR3 region is CASSEVFRARYGYTF. DNA for the CDR3: TGTGCCAGCAGTGAAGTATTCAGGGCCCGTTATGGCTACACCTTC. The full variable domain, completed using reference TRBV2 and TRBJ1-2, is EPEVTQTPSHQVTQMGQEVILRCVPISNHLYFYWYRQILGQKVEFLVSFYNNEISEKSEIFDDQFSVERPDGSNFTLKIRSTKLEDSAMYFCASSEVFRARYGYTFGSGTRLTVV.

The rearrangement links TRBV19 to TRBJ2-7; 9 bases are shared with TRBD1. V lost 3 bases and J lost 4; bases outside the gene matches: 7. This CDR3 contains 15 residues. Germline CDR1 and CDR2: LNHDA and SQIVND (reference sequence). The CDR3 sequence: CASSMTGQGMYEQYF. CDR3 nucleotide sequence: TGTGCCAGTAGTATGACGGGACAGGGAATGTACGAGCAGTACTTC.

V and J are TRBV9 and TRBJ2-2; 9 bases match TRBD1. Germline assignment: CDR1 SGDLS and CDR2 YYNGEE. This CDR3 comprises 16 residues. The trim removed 4 bases at V and 4 bases at J, leaving 8 bases unmatched. This CDR3 is CASSPVQGASTGELFF. CDR3 nucleotides: TGTGCCAGCAGCCCCGTACAGGGGGCGAGCACCGGGGAGCTGTTTTTT.

The V gene is TRBV18, the J gene TRBJ1-5; D might be TRBD1 (6 bases). Germline CDR1 KGHSH, CDR2 LQKENI. With 3 bases removed from V and 8 bases from J, the gap between germline ends came to 20 bases. The CDR3 contains 16 residues. Here the CDR3 DNA reads TGTGCCAGCTCACCTCTCTCAGGGGCGTCGGGGGAGCCCCAGCATTTT. The encoded protein is CASSPLSGASGEPQHF.

The rearrangement joins TRBV5-5 to TRBJ1-3; 7 bases line up with TRBD1. From germline, CDR1 is SGHKS and CDR2 YYEKEE (reference sequence). V dropped 4 bases and J dropped 2; count of bases not matched to a gene: 3. The CDR3 length is 14 residues. The CDR3 loop reads CASSRGTAGNTIYF. The DNA of the CDR3 is TGTGCCAGCAGCCGCGGGACAGCTGGAAACACCATATATTTT.

The chain carries TRBV29-1 and TRBJ2-1; D tentatively fits TRBD1 or TRBD2 (5 bases each). The germline CDR1 and CDR2 sequences are SQVTM and ANQGSEA. The CDR3 sequence is 16 residues long. Between the trimmed V and J ends, which lost 6 bases and 4 bases, there was a span of 22 bases. CDR3 sequence reads: CSVNDRDPGAYNEQFF. CDR3 sequence (DNA): TGCAGCGTCAACGACCGGGACCCCGGGGCGTACAATGAGCAGTTCTTC.

The rearrangement links TRBV28 to TRBJ1-1; D perhaps matches TRBD1 (5 bases). CDR1 is MDHEN, CDR2 SYDVKM, per germline. V was shortened by 7 bases and J by 0 bases, with 9 bases between the two germline ends. This CDR3 region has 13 residues. CDR3 residues: CASTLGVNTEAFF. The CDR3 DNA is TGTGCCAGCACCTTGGGGGTGAACACTGAAGCTTTCTTT.

The V and J genes are TRBV15 and TRBJ2-3, with a weak D call TRBD2 (5 bases). CDR1 is LNHNV, CDR2 YYDKDF, per germline (reference sequence). Trimming removed 0 bases from V and 4 bases from J, with 8 bases in between. This CDR3 region has 14 residues. The CDR3 reads CATSRDRGSDTQYF. The CDR3 DNA reads as TGTGCCACCAGCAGAGATCGCGGGTCAGATACGCAGTATTTT.

The CDR3 nucleotides are TGTGCCAGCAGCCTGGACAGAAGCTCCTACAATGAGCAGTTCTTC. It specifies CASSLDRSSYNEQFF. The chain employs TRBV5-6 and TRBJ2-1, with D possibly TRBD1 on 6 matching bases. CDR3 size: 15 residues. The V gene's germline CDR1 is SGHDT and CDR2 YYEEEE. Deletions cut 4 bases from V and 0 bases from J, with 11 bases between.

This chain joins TRBV18 and TRBJ1-1; D is undetermined. Germline assignment: CDR1 KGHSH and CDR2 LQKENI. The V end was cut by 8 bases, the J end by 4 bases, with 5 bases between. This CDR3 comprises 10 residues. CDR3 sequence (DNA): TGTGCCAGCATGGGCACTGAAGCTTTCTTT. Residues: CASMGTEAFF.

The J gene is TRBJ1-1, the V gene TRBV10-3; maybe TRBD1 (5 bases). CDR1 is ENHRY, CDR2 SYGVKD, per germline. The CDR3 runs 14 residues. The V gene lost 6 bases and the J gene lost 5 bases, with 16 bases spanning the gap. CDR3: CAISAGGYGTEAFF. As DNA, the CDR3 is TGTGCCATCAGCGCTGGGGGGTACGGGACTGAAGCTTTCTTT.

This clone has only one observation. The chain links TRBV5-1 to TRBJ2-7, with 8 bases that match TRBD1. Losses at the gene ends were 2 bases for V and 3 bases for J; bases not matched to a gene: 7. Germline lookup yields CDR1 SGHRS and CDR2 YFSETQ. This CDR3 contains 15 residues. This chain's CDR3 is CASSLLTGQVYEQYF. In DNA form, the CDR3 reads TGCGCCAGCAGCTTATTAACGGGACAGGTCTACGAGCAGTACTTC. The entire variable domain, with the rest obtained from reference TRBV5-1 and TRBJ2-7, is as follows: KAGVTQTPRYLIKTRGQQVTLSCSPISGHRSVSWYQQTPGQGLQFLFEYFSETQRNKGNFPGRFSGRQFSNSRSEMNVSTLELGDSALYLCASSLLTGQVYEQYFGPGTRLTVT.

The genes are TRBV12-5 and TRBJ1-5; the D is unclear. Germline lookup yields CDR1 LGHNT and CDR2 FRNRAP. The CDR3 has 14 amino acids. Trimming removed 2 bases at V and 6 bases at J, with 11 bases between. CDR3 nucleotide sequence: TGTGCTAGTGGTTTGTCGGGGTCTAGTCAGCCCCAGCATTTT. Translation: CASGLSGSSQPQHF.

The rearrangement joins TRBV28 to TRBJ1-1; D unclear. Germline lookup yields CDR1 MDHEN and CDR2 SYDVKM. CDR3 length equals 13 residues. V lost 7 bases to trimming and J lost 1 base, with 10 bases between them. The CDR3 DNA reads TGTGCCAGCACCTCGACACCGAACACTGAAGCTTTCTTT. Encoded protein: CASTSTPNTEAFF.

The gene calls are TRBV5-6 and TRBJ2-7, with 10 bases that match TRBD2. Germline-derived CDR1 and CDR2 are SGHDT and YYEEEE. J gave up 3 bases and V 4 bases, and 4 bases lay outside the gene matches. This CDR3 contains 14 residues. CDR3 amino acids: CASSRTSGSYEQYF. The DNA of the CDR3 is TGTGCCAGCAGCCGGACTAGCGGAAGCTACGAGCAGTACTTC.

The DNA for the CDR3 is TGTGCCAGCACCCTCCTGGGAACCCAAGAGACCCAGTACTTC. It codes for CASTLLGTQETQYF. The V call is TRBV7-8, the J call TRBJ2-5; D is uncertain. Germline CDR1 reads SGHVS; CDR2 reads FQNEAQ. Trimming stripped 7 bases from V and 1 base from J, with 13 bases between. The CDR3 spans 14 residues.

The chain carries TRBV19 and TRBJ2-3; 8 positions agree with TRBD1. Per the germline V gene, CDR1 is LNHDA and CDR2 is SQIVND (reference sequence). The CDR3 runs 14 residues. Trimming at V came to 1 base and at J to 6 bases, leaving 3 bases not matched to a gene. The CDR3 bases are TGTGCCAGTAGTATAGGACAGGGGTTTGATACGCAGTATTTT. Its protein product is CASSIGQGFDTQYF.